This entry describes one TCR beta chain. This CDR3 has 12 residues. V was pared by 4 bases and J by 8 bases, with 10 bases between. Germline CDR1 SGHTA, CDR2 FQGNSA. The sample comes from a study of blood T cell repertoires in COVID-19. Background on the study: Sites across the United States, Italy and Spain contributed samples from acute and convalescent COVID-19. PBMCs, B-cell-depleted T cells, or T cells were the source of the cDNA or gDNA that made up the material.

Under the authors' procedure: Cell counts per sample came from amplifying reference gene primers. TCRdb keeps only in-frame clones here, not all; method: immunoSEQ multiplex PCR. V and J calls and clone size come straight from that table; D and trimming were deduced from the DNA. The data hold some 300,000 clones, with more than 85% observed a single time. Sequenced material: peripheral blood. The clonotype comes from a man between 65 and 85 years old with acute or convalescent COVID-19. V is TRBV7-2 and J is TRBJ2-3; tentatively, D is TRBD1 (6 bases). CDR3 nucleotide sequence: TGTGCCAGCAGCTCCGGACAGATTACGCAGTATTTT. Protein product: CASSSGQITQYF.